This T cell receptor beta chain appears in the sequencing data of a study of CD8+CD57+ T cells in acquired aplastic anemia. Overall study: Recorded DNA amounts for sorted CD4+ and CD8+ cells had an average of about 3.5 ug. General study findings and limits: Patients and healthy controls showed no significant CD8+ Simpson's diversity difference. A set of 25 to 35 CD8+ CDR3 sequences was shared between patients and controls, and these sequences appeared highly expressed in patients.

V was clipped by 9 bases and J by 7 bases, with 12 bases between them. The length of the CDR3 is 11 residues. CDR1 ENHRY and CDR2 SYGVKD come from the germline V gene. TCR beta VDJ and CDR3 profiling used genomic DNA as template. TCRdb reanalysed the reads using MiXCR and keeps one entry per CDR3 protein. Among approximately 270,000 distinct CDR3 sequences, around 60% were seen once, and the ten largest hold 6.5% to 10%. Concerning this clonotype: Its antigen is not known.

The sample taken for sequencing was sorted CD4+, CD8+, or CD8+CD57+ T cells (not recorded which) from PBMCs. The chain links TRBV10-3 to TRBJ1-2; possible D gene TRBD1, 6 bases. The TCR was taken from a human donor with severe aplastic anemia or a healthy control (not recorded which). The CDR3 loop reads CAIQQGGGYTF. CDR3 nucleotide sequence: TGTGCCATTCAACAGGGTGGTGGCTACACCTTC.